The present T cell receptor (beta chain) was sequenced within a study of blood T cells in healthy people across ages. Trimming removed 2 bases from V and 3 bases from J; junction bases left unmatched: 5. The CDR3 is made up of 17 amino acids. CDR1 and CDR2 from the germline V gene are MGHRA and YSYEKL. Primed by a sample-barcoded 5' primer and a J-beta primer mix, a second PCR proceeded for about 6 to 12 cycles. MiXCR, run by TCRdb on the 5' RACE reads, gives a single entry per CDR3 protein. Among about 1 million distinct CDR3 sequences listed, roughly 45% were seen once. What was sequenced was blood. The chain employs TRBV4-1 and TRBJ2-1; 12 nucleotides line up with TRBD2. The origin of this receptor is a woman in her sixties or seventies in good health. In nucleotides, the CDR3 is TGCGCCAGCAGCCAACTTCTAGCGGGAGGGCTCTACAATGAGCAGTTCTTC. Protein product: CASSQLLAGGLYNEQFF.